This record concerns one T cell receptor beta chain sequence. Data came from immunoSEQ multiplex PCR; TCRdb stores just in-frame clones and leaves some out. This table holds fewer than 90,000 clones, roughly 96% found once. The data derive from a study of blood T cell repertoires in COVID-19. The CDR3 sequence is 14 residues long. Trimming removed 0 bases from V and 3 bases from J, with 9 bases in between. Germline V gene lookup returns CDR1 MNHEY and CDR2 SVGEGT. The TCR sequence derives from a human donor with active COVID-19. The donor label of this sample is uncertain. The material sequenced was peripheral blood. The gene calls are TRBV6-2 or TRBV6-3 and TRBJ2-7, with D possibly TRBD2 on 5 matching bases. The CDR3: CASSYSRGNYEQYF. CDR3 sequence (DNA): TGTGCCAGCAGTTACTCGAGAGGGAACTACGAGCAGTACTTC.